These 24 T cell receptor beta chains were sequenced from one sample in a study of T cell repertoires in aging, cancer and after chemotherapy. Peripheral blood genomic DNA, not sorted cells or RNA, was the template. Rearranged V-D-J TRB sequences were amplified with a mixed TRB-A/B primer pool. TCRdb re-analysed the multiplex PCR reads in MiXCR, keeping a single row per CDR3 protein. The repertoire holds around 2,000 distinct CDR3 sequences, roughly a sixth seen once, with around 30% in the top ten. Sequenced: blood. The receptors stem from a human donor with a solid tumor.

In its sample, this clonotype is medium-sized (0.01 to 0.1%). This chain joins TRBV18 and TRBJ2-2; the D is unclear. The CDR3 is 13 residues long. The V gene lost 3 bases and the J gene lost 3 bases, with 5 bases spanning the gap. Germline-derived CDR1 and CDR2 are KGHSH and LQKENI. DNA for the CDR3: TGTGCCAGCTCACCGAGGTACACCGGGGAGCTGTTTTTT. The encoded protein is CASSPRYTGELFF. Together with reference TRBV18 and TRBJ2-2, the CDR3 gives the full variable domain: NAGVMQNPRHLVRRRGQEARLRCSPMKGHSHVYWYRQLPEEGLKFMVYLQKENIIDESGMPKERFSAEFPKEGPSILRIQQVVRGDSAAYFCASSPRYTGELFFGEGSRLTVL.

The sample holds a few counts of this clonotype. The chain joins TRBV20-1 to TRBJ1-1, with D perhaps matching TRBD1 (5 bases). There are 12 residues in the CDR3. The germline V gene encodes CDR1 DFQATT and CDR2 SNEGSKA (reference sequence). V lost 6 bases, J lost 6 bases, and 14 bases lay in between. This chain's CDR3 is CSARGAGAEAFF. The CDR3 DNA sequence: TGCAGTGCCCGAGGGGCGGGGGCTGAAGCTTTCTTT.

This clonotype is termed medium-sized. The V gene is TRBV6-5, the J gene TRBJ2-5; 9 nucleotides match TRBD2. The junction had 12 bases not matched to a gene; V was cut back by 6 bases and J by 4 bases. Germline lookup yields CDR1 MNHEY and CDR2 SVGAGI. CDR3 length: 16 amino acids. The CDR3 coding sequence is TGTGCCAGCAGCCTCCATTTAGCGGGAGTAGGAGAGACCCAGTACTTC. It codes for CASSLHLAGVGETQYF.

By share, this clonotype counts as large. The chain uses TRBV30 and TRBJ1-2; D is possibly TRBD1 (5 bases). The V end lost 2 bases, the J end lost 4 bases, and 11 bases lay between the germline ends. Germline V gene data show CDR1 as GTSNPN and CDR2 as SVGIG (reference sequence). The CDR3 runs to 13 residues. DNA for the CDR3: TGTGCCTGGAGTCGGGACCGGCCCTATGGCTACACCTTC. This gives the protein CAWSRDRPYGYTF.

Judged by abundance, this clonotype is medium-sized. The chain recombines TRBV5-1 with TRBJ1-4; D perhaps matches TRBD1 (5 bases). V was cut by 0 bases and J by 8 bases, with 11 bases left in between. Per germline, CDR1 SGHRS and CDR2 YFSETQ. This CDR3 has 14 residues. In DNA form, the CDR3 reads TGCGCCAGCAGCTTGGGCAGGGTGGACGAAAAACTGTTTTTT. It encodes CASSLGRVDEKLFF.

The chain combines TRBV12-3 or TRBV12-4 with TRBJ1-2, with 12 nucleotides matching TRBD1. The CDR3 runs 16 residues. V lost 5 bases and J lost 2; bases outside the gene matches: 6. The CDR3 reads CASSPAGTGGNYGYTF. In DNA form, the CDR3 reads TGTGCCAGCAGTCCTGCCGGGACAGGGGGCAACTATGGCTACACCTTC.

In its sample, this clonotype is medium-sized (0.01 to 0.1%). The J gene is TRBJ2-5, the V gene TRBV5-4, with 9 positions matching TRBD2. Per germline, CDR1 SGHNT and CDR2 YYREEE (reference sequence). The V and J ends lost 0 bases and 5 bases, in that order; junction bases with no gene match: 8. The CDR3 is 16 amino acids. CDR3 protein: CASSLASGLAWETQYF. The DNA for the CDR3 is TGTGCCAGCAGCTTGGCGTCGGGACTAGCCTGGGAGACCCAGTACTTC.

In its sample, this clonotype is large (0.1 to 1%). V gene TRBV6-2 or TRBV6-3 combines with J gene TRBJ2-3; TRBD1 agrees at 9 bases. Trimming took 10 bases from V and 4 from J; bases not matched to a gene: 9. CDR1 and CDR2 from the germline V gene are MNHEY and SVGEGT. This CDR3 is built from 14 residues. The CDR3 is CANGGTGTADTQYF. The CDR3 coding sequence is TGTGCCAACGGGGGGACAGGGACGGCAGATACGCAGTATTTT.

This clonotype showed up many times. V usage is TRBV7-9 and J usage is TRBJ1-1; no clear D gene. Germline V gene lookup returns CDR1 SEHNR and CDR2 FQNEAQ (reference sequence). The V end lost 5 bases, the J end lost 1 base, and 8 bases lay between the germline ends. CDR3 length: 13 amino acids. CDR3 amino acids: CASSKRQNTEAFF. The DNA for the CDR3 is TGTGCCAGCAGCAAGCGACAGAACACTGAAGCTTTCTTT. The full variable domain, in which reference TRBV7-9 and TRBJ1-1 provide the parts outside the CDR3, is DTGVSQNPRHKITKRGQNVTFRCDPISEHNRLYWYRQTLGQGPEFLTYFQNEAQLEKSRLLSDRFSAERPKGSFSTLEIQRTEQGDSAMYLCASSKRQNTEAFFGQGTRLTVV.

This clonotype is deemed medium-sized. The chain uses TRBV5-1 and TRBJ1-6; 9 bases map to TRBD1. The germline CDR1 and CDR2 sequences are SGHRS and YFSETQ. V lost 0 bases, J lost 7 bases, and 5 bases stayed unmatched. There are 16 residues in the CDR3. The CDR3 sequence is CASSLGYGQGNSPLHF. CDR3 bases: TGCGCCAGCAGCTTGGGCTACGGACAGGGGAATTCACCCCTCCACTTT.

This clonotype is labeled medium-sized. This chain joins TRBV27 and TRBJ1-2; 9 nucleotides agree with TRBD1. The CDR3 sequence is 15 residues long. Germline-derived CDR1 and CDR2 are MNHEY and SMNVEV (reference sequence). Losses at the gene ends were 6 bases for V and 5 bases for J; bases not matched to a gene: 10. The CDR3 is CASSHRTGAIYGYTF. The CDR3 DNA is TGTGCCAGCAGCCACAGGACAGGGGCAATTTATGGCTACACCTTC.

This chain links TRBV7-9 with TRBJ1-6, with 7 nucleotides matching TRBD1. V lost 4 bases to trimming and J lost 2 bases; unmatched junction nucleotides: 5. There are 16 residues in the CDR3. Germline lookup yields CDR1 SEHNR and CDR2 FQNEAQ (reference sequence). The CDR3 DNA follows: TGTGCCAGCAGCTCCCGACAGGGCCCCTATAATTCACCCCTCCACTTT. As protein: CASSSRQGPYNSPLHF. Combining the CDR3 with reference TRBV7-9 and TRBJ1-6 gives the whole variable domain DTGVSQNPRHKITKRGQNVTFRCDPISEHNRLYWYRQTLGQGPEFLTYFQNEAQLEKSRLLSDRFSAERPKGSFSTLEIQRTEQGDSAMYLCASSSRQGPYNSPLHFGNGTRLTVT.

This clonotype is medium-sized in the sample. The chain is built from TRBV5-4 and TRBJ1-1; unclear D gene. The V gene's germline CDR1 is SGHNT and CDR2 YYREEE (reference sequence). The CDR3 is 14 residues long. Between the trimmed V and J ends, which lost 5 bases and 0 bases, there was a span of 11 bases. The CDR3 loop is CASRMSWLNTEAFF. The DNA of the CDR3 is TGTGCCAGCAGGATGTCGTGGTTGAACACTGAAGCTTTCTTT.

This clonotype is medium-sized by share. The rearrangement links TRBV19 to TRBJ2-7; no clear D. The V gene's germline CDR1 is LNHDA and CDR2 SQIVND (reference sequence). The ends were cut back, 4 bases at V and 4 bases at J, with 11 bases in the middle. The CDR3 consists of 13 residues. CDR3 region: CASSKVGQYEQYF. The CDR3 DNA is TGTGCCAGTAGTAAGGTTGGGCAATACGAGCAGTACTTC.

Worth noting for this clonotype: A read error is possible here, since a much larger clone lies one base away. The chain combines TRBV20-1 with TRBJ2-5; 14 bases fit TRBD2. The CDR3 has 14 residues. The germline V gene encodes CDR1 DFQATT and CDR2 SNEGSKA (reference sequence). The CDR3 protein is CSAIGTSGSQTRYF. Here the CDR3 DNA reads TGCAGTGCTATCGGGACTAGCGGGAGTCAGACCCGGTACTTC.

This clonotype is categorized as large (0.1 to 1%). V gene TRBV30 combines with J gene TRBJ1-5; TRBD1 might be the D (5 bases). V was clipped by 1 base and J by 6 bases, with 10 bases between them. The CDR3 is 13 residues long. Germline CDR1 is GTSNPN and CDR2 is SVGIG (reference sequence). CDR3 coding DNA: TGTGCCTGGAGTGGAGCAGGGAGTCAGCCCCAGCATTTT. This encodes CAWSGAGSQPQHF. The whole variable domain, remainder taken from reference TRBV30 and TRBJ1-5, is SQTIHQWPATLVQPVGSPLSLECTVEGTSNPNLYWYRQAAGRGLQLLFYSVGIGQISSEVPQNLSASRPQDRQFILSSKKLLLSDSGFYLCAWSGAGSQPQHFGDGTRLSIL.

This clonotype is judged medium-sized. The chain joins TRBV6-6 to TRBJ1-1, with D perhaps matching TRBD1 (5 bases). V shed 5 bases and J shed 4 bases, with 11 bases lying between them. Germline V gives CDR1 MNHNY, CDR2 SVGAGI (reference sequence). CDR3 size: 13 residues. CDR3 loop: CASSDQGGTEAFF. CDR3 nucleotide sequence: TGTGCCAGCAGTGATCAGGGAGGCACTGAAGCTTTCTTT.

Judged by abundance, this clonotype is medium-sized. V and J are TRBV6-5 and TRBJ1-4; a weak D match, TRBD1 (5 bases). V lost 5 bases and J lost 8, with 15 bases in between. Germline V gene sequence: CDR1 MNHEY, CDR2 SVGAGI. This CDR3 contains 14 residues. CDR3 sequence: CASSLQGSQEKLFF. The CDR3 nucleotides are TGTGCCAGCAGTCTGCAGGGAAGTCAGGAAAAACTGTTTTTT.

By frequency in the sample, this clonotype is medium-sized. The V gene is TRBV15, the J gene TRBJ2-3; 7 bases agree with TRBD1. Germline trimming cut 1 base from V and 3 bases from J; bases unmatched to any gene: 7. Germline values: CDR1 LNHNV, CDR2 YYDKDF (reference sequence). The CDR3 contains 16 residues. The CDR3 sequence: CATSRGTGERTDTQYF. In DNA form, the CDR3 reads TGTGCCACCAGCAGAGGTACAGGGGAGAGGACAGATACGCAGTATTTT.

This clonotype was counted a single time. A read error may explain this, as a much larger clone is one base away. The chain links TRBV20-1 to TRBJ2-1; D gene ambiguous. Germline V lookup: CDR1 DFQATT, CDR2 SNEGSKA (reference sequence). CDR3 length: 11 residues. CDR3 in amino acids: CSARADNKQFF. In DNA form, the CDR3 reads TGCAGTGCTAGAGCCGACAATAAGCAGTTCTTC.

This chain joins TRBV19 and TRBJ1-2; D might be TRBD1 (6 bases). The CDR3 covers 14 residues. Germline CDR1 and CDR2: LNHDA and SQIVND (reference sequence). V lost 3 bases, J lost 7 bases, and 15 bases lay in between. The CDR3 DNA follows: TGTGCCAGTAGTATTATCGGGGGGCCCTCTGGCTACACCTTC. Translation gives CASSIIGGPSGYTF.

This clonotype was seen more than once but under ten times. The chain carries TRBV5-5 and TRBJ1-1; D unresolved. CDR3 length: 14 residues. Germline-derived CDR1 and CDR2 are SGHKS and YYEKEE (reference sequence). V was trimmed by 3 bases and J by 8 bases, leaving 17 bases between them. The CDR3 here is CASSYNSGEEEAFF. The CDR3 nucleotides are TGTGCCAGCAGCTATAATTCGGGTGAAGAAGAAGCTTTCTTT.

By share, this clonotype counts as medium-sized (0.01 to 0.1%). CDR3 coding DNA: TGTGCCAGCACGCTGGCGGGGGGACAATACAATGAGCAGTTCTTC. It codes for CASTLAGGQYNEQFF. This chain uses TRBV6-2 or TRBV6-3 with TRBJ2-1; 8 bases match TRBD2. J gave up 4 bases and V 7 bases, and 9 bases lay outside the gene matches. The CDR3 has 15 amino acids. CDR1 and CDR2 (germline): MNHEY, SVGEGT.

This clonotype was detected only a few times. The gene calls are TRBV28 and TRBJ1-1; 7 bases line up with TRBD1. J lost 0 bases, V lost 5 bases, and 6 bases had no gene match. The CDR3 spans 15 residues. The V gene's germline CDR1 is MDHEN and CDR2 SYDVKM. For the CDR3, the DNA is TGTGCCAGCAGTCTCCAGGACAGGTTGAACACTGAAGCTTTCTTT. Translated: CASSLQDRLNTEAFF.